Here is one T cell receptor beta chain with its context. The CDR3 runs 12 residues. Trimming pared 5 bases from V and 7 bases from J, leaving 8 bases between. In germline, CDR1 is LNHDA, CDR2 SQIVND (reference sequence). This record comes from a study of blood T cell repertoires in COVID-19. Study context: COVID-19 samples collected from the United States, Italy and Spain covered acute and convalescent phases. The cDNA or gDNA used as material had been derived from T cells, B-cell-depleted T cells, or PBMCs.

Under the authors' procedure: Counts of nucleated cells, estimated from reference gene primer amplification, were obtained. The table came from immunoSEQ multiplex PCR; TCRdb's copy has only in-frame clones and leaves some out. The V and J calls and clone size come from that table; D and trimming were worked out from the DNA. The sample gives more than 90,000 clones, 85% to 95% of which show up once; over 5.5% is in the top ten. The sequenced material came from peripheral blood. This TCR derives from a man over 45 with active COVID-19. The chain has TRBV19 and TRBJ1-4; D is uncertain. CDR3 region: CASSGPGEKLFF. The DNA of the CDR3 is TGTGCCAGTAGTGGTCCAGGTGAAAAACTGTTTTTT.